This T cell receptor (beta chain) was documented in a study of blood T cell repertoires in COVID-19. Overall study: T cells, B-cell-depleted T cells, or PBMCs supplied cDNA or gDNA.

This study enrolled people aged about 18 to 100 from about two dozen US geographic areas. Which cohort a participant joined came from the clinical history participants gave. This CDR3 is built from 14 residues. Germline V gives CDR1 SNHLY, CDR2 FYNNEI. Trimming at V came to 6 bases and at J to 3 bases, leaving 6 bases not matched to a gene. This clone was seen a few times. Original processing notes: For nucleated cells, counts were estimated from reference gene primer amplification. The protocol was immunoSEQ multiplex PCR, while the TCRdb copy is restricted to in-frame clones and leaves out a portion. That table is the source of V, J and clone size, and D and trimming were worked out from the DNA. The sample lists 250,000 to 300,000 clones, roughly 85% occurring once.

The clonotype originates from a man aged 35 to 55 who had been exposed to COVID-19. This chain uses TRBV2 with TRBJ1-1; 8 bases are a match to TRBD1. The material sequenced was PBMCs or T cells enriched from blood (not recorded which). In nucleotides, the CDR3 is TGTGCCAGCAGGCAGACAGGGGCGTACACTGAAGCTTTCTTT. Its translation is CASRQTGAYTEAFF.